These T cell receptor beta chains were read from a single sample in a study of response to subunit inactivated influenza vaccine. TCRdb re-analysed the RT-PCR reads in MiXCR, keeping a single row per CDR3 protein. The data hold some 540,000 distinct CDR3 sequences, with roughly a quarter observed a single time. These data were also filed under a second study, of T cells expressing NK-cell markers.

Here the sequenced sample was CD4+ T cells sorted from PBMCs, taken less than 13 days after vaccination. The receptor set was obtained from a man in his fifties or sixties who received an inactivated influenza vaccine. CDR3s include the opening cysteine and the closing phenylalanine or tryptophan. Fields, in order: V gene, D gene, J gene, clone size, CDR3 protein, CDR3 DNA. D genes are given only for firm matches. Rows may omit the clone size; those that give it use once, few, many or a size class.

v_call: TRBV9
d_call: NA
j_call: TRBJ1-2
clone_size: NA
cdr3_aa: CASSVVDGNYGYTF
cdr3_nt: TGTGCCAGCAGCGTAGTGGATGGGAACTATGGCTACACCTTC

v_call: TRBV4-1
d_call: TRBD1
j_call: TRBJ2-7
clone_size: few
cdr3_aa: CASSQAGTGKDEQYF
cdr3_nt: TGCGCCAGCAGCCAAGCCGGGACAGGGAAAGACGAGCAGTACTTC

v_call: TRBV7-2
d_call: TRBD1
j_call: TRBJ1-1
clone_size: many
cdr3_aa: CASSQRTGEAFF
cdr3_nt: TGTGCCAGCAGCCAACGGACAGGGGAAGCTTTCTTT

v_call: TRBV9
d_call: NA
j_call: TRBJ2-7
clone_size: NA
cdr3_aa: CASGRDFISYEQYF
cdr3_nt: TGTGCCAGCGGCCGGGACTTCATCTCCTACGAGCAGTACTTC

v_call: TRBV20-1
d_call: NA
j_call: TRBJ1-1
clone_size: NA
cdr3_aa: CSARSPMGGTEAFF
cdr3_nt: TGCAGTGCTAGAAGTCCCATGGGCGGGACTGAAGCTTTCTTT

v_call: TRBV20-1
d_call: NA
j_call: TRBJ1-5
clone_size: few
cdr3_aa: CSASFTGQPQHF
cdr3_nt: TGCAGTGCTAGTTTCACGGGGCAGCCCCAGCATTTT

v_call: TRBV27
d_call: NA
j_call: TRBJ2-1
clone_size: NA
cdr3_aa: CASSLGLDYNEQFF
cdr3_nt: TGTGCCAGCAGTTTAGGGTTAGACTACAATGAGCAGTTCTTC

v_call: TRBV7-8
d_call: NA
j_call: TRBJ2-7
clone_size: NA
cdr3_aa: CASSLVRLPTYEQYF
cdr3_nt: TGTGCCAGCAGCTTAGTTAGACTTCCGACCTACGAGCAGTACTTC

v_call: TRBV5-1
d_call: NA
j_call: TRBJ2-7
clone_size: NA
cdr3_aa: CASSLEQGSEQYF
cdr3_nt: TGCGCCAGCAGCTTGGAACAGGGCTCCGAGCAGTACTTC

v_call: TRBV9
d_call: NA
j_call: TRBJ2-1
clone_size: few
cdr3_aa: CASSGDMVEQFF
cdr3_nt: TGTGCCAGCAGCGGCGACATGGTTGAGCAGTTCTTC

v_call: TRBV12-3/TRBV12-4
d_call: NA
j_call: TRBJ2-1
clone_size: NA
cdr3_aa: CASSLGVSDEQLF
cdr3_nt: TGTGCCAGCAGTTTAGGTGTTTCCGATGAGCAGTTATTC

v_call: TRBV5-1
d_call: TRBD1
j_call: TRBJ1-4
clone_size: NA
cdr3_aa: CASSTDRGSGEKLFF
cdr3_nt: TGCGCCAGCAGCACGGACAGGGGATCGGGCGAAAAACTGTTTTTT

v_call: TRBV7-2
d_call: TRBD1
j_call: TRBJ2-2
clone_size: NA
cdr3_aa: CASSLARQGQNTGELFF
cdr3_nt: TGTGCCAGCAGCTTAGCCCGACAGGGCCAGAACACCGGGGAGCTGTTTTTT

v_call: TRBV20-1
d_call: TRBD2
j_call: TRBJ2-1
clone_size: few
cdr3_aa: CSAKTSGRSSEQFF
cdr3_nt: TGCAGTGCTAAGACTAGCGGGAGATCGAGTGAGCAGTTCTTC

v_call: TRBV14
d_call: NA
j_call: TRBJ2-7
clone_size: few
cdr3_aa: CASSQEGGTPSYEQYF
cdr3_nt: TGTGCCAGCAGCCAAGAAGGAGGGACGCCCTCCTACGAGCAGTACTTC

v_call: TRBV5-5
d_call: TRBD2
j_call: TRBJ2-5
clone_size: many
cdr3_aa: CASSGFLAGVQETQYF
cdr3_nt: TGTGCCAGCAGCGGGTTCCTAGCGGGAGTCCAAGAGACCCAGTACTTC

v_call: TRBV20-1
d_call: TRBD2
j_call: TRBJ2-3
clone_size: NA
cdr3_aa: CSHLAGGGDTQYF
cdr3_nt: TGCAGTCACCTAGCGGGGGGCGGGGATACGCAGTATTTT

v_call: TRBV28
d_call: TRBD2
j_call: TRBJ2-7
clone_size: NA
cdr3_aa: CASTPLRGGAIEQYF
cdr3_nt: TGTGCCAGCACCCCCCTCCGGGGGGGGGCCATCGAGCAGTACTTC

v_call: TRBV28
d_call: NA
j_call: TRBJ2-3
clone_size: few
cdr3_aa: CAAGSAGKGDTQYF
cdr3_nt: TGTGCCGCGGGTTCGGCAGGGAAAGGAGATACGCAGTATTTT

v_call: TRBV15
d_call: NA
j_call: TRBJ2-7
clone_size: NA
cdr3_aa: CATSSAVGEQYF
cdr3_nt: TGTGCCACCAGCTCCGCGGTGGGGGAGCAGTACTTC

v_call: TRBV5-1
d_call: TRBD1
j_call: TRBJ1-5
clone_size: NA
cdr3_aa: CASSQGTGSNQPQHF
cdr3_nt: TGCGCCAGCAGCCAAGGGACAGGGAGCAATCAGCCCCAGCATTTT

v_call: TRBV4-1
d_call: TRBD2
j_call: TRBJ2-7
clone_size: NA
cdr3_aa: CASSQQTSGGPTYEQYF
cdr3_nt: TGCGCCAGCAGCCAACAAACTAGCGGGGGGCCTACCTACGAGCAGTACTTC

v_call: TRBV18
d_call: NA
j_call: TRBJ2-5
clone_size: once
cdr3_aa: CASSPKTGIQETQYF
cdr3_nt: TGTGCCAGCTCACCAAAAACAGGGATTCAAGAGACCCAGTACTTC

v_call: TRBV5-1
d_call: NA
j_call: TRBJ1-5
clone_size: few
cdr3_aa: CASNPRGDSNQPQHF
cdr3_nt: TGCGCCAGCAACCCCCGGGGGGATAGCAATCAGCCCCAGCATTTT

v_call: TRBV7-9
d_call: TRBD1
j_call: TRBJ1-5
clone_size: NA
cdr3_aa: CASSLGTGEPQHF
cdr3_nt: TGTGCCAGCAGCTTAGGGACAGGGGAGCCCCAGCATTTT

v_call: TRBV20-1
d_call: TRBD2
j_call: TRBJ2-5
clone_size: few
cdr3_aa: CSAPRGGGGETQYF
cdr3_nt: TGCAGTGCACCCCGGGGGGGAGGGGGAGAGACCCAGTACTTC

v_call: TRBV10-3
d_call: TRBD2
j_call: TRBJ2-7
clone_size: NA
cdr3_aa: CAISEGLRGLAGEQYF
cdr3_nt: TGTGCCATCAGTGAGGGCCTCAGGGGACTAGCCGGCGAGCAGTACTTC

v_call: TRBV5-1
d_call: TRBD1
j_call: TRBJ1-2
clone_size: NA
cdr3_aa: CASRTGTGSSNYGYTF
cdr3_nt: TGCGCCAGCAGAACCGGGACAGGCTCGTCTAACTATGGCTACACCTTC

v_call: TRBV29-1
d_call: TRBD2
j_call: TRBJ2-5
clone_size: few
cdr3_aa: CSVDSPSGRSPETQYF
cdr3_nt: TGCAGCGTTGATAGCCCTAGCGGGAGATCCCCAGAGACCCAGTACTTC

v_call: TRBV5-1
d_call: NA
j_call: TRBJ2-2
clone_size: few
cdr3_aa: CASSPGHLTGELFF
cdr3_nt: TGCGCCAGCAGCCCCGGACACCTCACCGGGGAGCTGTTTTTT

v_call: TRBV7-9
d_call: TRBD1
j_call: TRBJ1-6
clone_size: few
cdr3_aa: CASSRGQRNSPLHF
cdr3_nt: TGTGCCAGCAGCCGGGGACAGAGAAATTCACCCCTCCACTTT

v_call: TRBV7-8
d_call: NA
j_call: TRBJ2-1
clone_size: NA
cdr3_aa: CASSLPDPHNEQFF
cdr3_nt: TGTGCCAGCAGCTTACCCGACCCCCACAATGAGCAGTTCTTC

v_call: TRBV12-3/TRBV12-4
d_call: NA
j_call: TRBJ2-2
clone_size: NA
cdr3_aa: CASSGTLGTGELFF
cdr3_nt: TGTGCCAGCAGCGGGACGCTGGGCACCGGGGAGCTGTTTTTT

v_call: TRBV29-1
d_call: NA
j_call: TRBJ1-2
clone_size: many
cdr3_aa: CSVDSLEGYTF
cdr3_nt: TGCAGCGTTGATAGCTTGGAAGGCTACACCTTC

v_call: TRBV12-3/TRBV12-4
d_call: TRBD1
j_call: TRBJ2-1
clone_size: NA
cdr3_aa: CASSPQGTGNYNEQFF
cdr3_nt: TGTGCCAGCAGTCCGCAGGGGACAGGTAACTACAATGAGCAGTTCTTC

v_call: TRBV4-1
d_call: NA
j_call: TRBJ1-4
clone_size: few
cdr3_aa: CASSQESDDEKLFF
cdr3_nt: TGCGCCAGCAGCCAAGAGTCAGATGACGAAAAACTGTTTTTT

v_call: TRBV11-2
d_call: TRBD2
j_call: TRBJ2-7
clone_size: NA
cdr3_aa: CASSLTSAGEQYF
cdr3_nt: TGTGCCAGCAGCCTTACTAGCGCCGGCGAGCAGTACTTC

v_call: TRBV6-5
d_call: NA
j_call: TRBJ2-2
clone_size: NA
cdr3_aa: CASTLEQEFMSGELFF
cdr3_nt: TGTGCCAGCACTTTGGAACAGGAATTTATGAGCGGGGAGCTGTTTTTT

v_call: TRBV10-3
d_call: TRBD2
j_call: TRBJ2-1
clone_size: NA
cdr3_aa: CAARLAGDNEQFF
cdr3_nt: TGTGCCGCCCGACTAGCGGGAGACAATGAGCAGTTCTTC

v_call: TRBV3-1
d_call: NA
j_call: TRBJ2-2
clone_size: NA
cdr3_aa: CASSQPGGTVGELFF
cdr3_nt: TGTGCCAGCAGCCAGCCCGGGGGAACGGTCGGGGAGCTGTTTTTT